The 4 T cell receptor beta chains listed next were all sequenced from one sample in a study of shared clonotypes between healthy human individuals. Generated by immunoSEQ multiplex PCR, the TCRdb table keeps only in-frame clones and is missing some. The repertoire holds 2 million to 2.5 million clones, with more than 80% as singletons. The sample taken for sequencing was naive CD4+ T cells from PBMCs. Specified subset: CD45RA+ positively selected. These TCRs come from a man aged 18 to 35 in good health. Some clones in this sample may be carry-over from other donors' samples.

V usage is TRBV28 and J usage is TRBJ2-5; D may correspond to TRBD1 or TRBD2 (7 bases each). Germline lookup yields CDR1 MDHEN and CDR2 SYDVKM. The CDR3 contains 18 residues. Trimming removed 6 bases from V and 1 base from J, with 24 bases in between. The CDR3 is CASRQSRTRRGLQETQYF. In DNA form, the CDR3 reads TGTGCCAGCAGGCAAAGCCGGACTAGAAGGGGGCTCCAAGAGACCCAGTACTTC. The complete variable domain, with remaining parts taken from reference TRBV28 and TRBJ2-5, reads DVKVTQSSRYLVKRTGEKVFLECVQDMDHENMFWYRQDPGLGLRLIYFSYDVKMKEKGDIPEGYSVSREKKERFSLILESASTNQTSMYLCASRQSRTRRGLQETQYFGPGTRLLVL.

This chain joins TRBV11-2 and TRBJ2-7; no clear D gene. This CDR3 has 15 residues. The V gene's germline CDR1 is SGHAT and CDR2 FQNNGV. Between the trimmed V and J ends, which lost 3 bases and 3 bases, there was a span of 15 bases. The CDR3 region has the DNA TGTGCCAGCAGCTTCAGAGTTAATACGGGCTACGAGCAGTACTTC. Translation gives CASSFRVNTGYEQYF.

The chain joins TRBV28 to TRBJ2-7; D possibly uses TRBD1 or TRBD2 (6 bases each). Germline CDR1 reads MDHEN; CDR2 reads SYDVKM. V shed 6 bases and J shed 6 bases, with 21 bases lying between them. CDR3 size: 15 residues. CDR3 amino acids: CASSPVNRGPAEQYF. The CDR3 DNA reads TGTGCCAGCAGCCCAGTTAACCGGGGGCCCGCCGAGCAGTACTTC.

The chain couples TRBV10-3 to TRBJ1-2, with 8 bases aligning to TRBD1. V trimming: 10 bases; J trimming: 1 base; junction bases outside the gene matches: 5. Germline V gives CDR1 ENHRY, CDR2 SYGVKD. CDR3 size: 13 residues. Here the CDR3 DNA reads TGTGCCACCCGGGACAGGAATAACTATGGCTACACCTTC. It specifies CATRDRNNYGYTF.